This TCR beta chain was captured by sequencing in a study of blood T cells in healthy people across ages. Study-level background: About one barcoded TCR beta cDNA was captured per two T cells.

Findings of the study overall: Older individuals had lower TCR beta diversity per million T cells (the decline was roughly linear).

V gave up 7 bases and J gave up 3 bases, with 13 bases separating them. This CDR3 spans 13 amino acids. CDR1 and CDR2 (germline): MNHNY, SVGAGI (reference sequence). With a J-beta primer mix and a sample-barcoded 5' primer, a second PCR ran about 7 to 12 cycles. From the 5' RACE reads, TCRdb called clonotypes with MiXCR, one entry per CDR3 protein. Of fewer than 750,000 distinct CDR3 sequences in the sample, 47% were seen once. Drawing of peripheral blood yielded ten milliliters from each donor. In its sample, this clonotype was seen many times. Antigen unknown. The sample taken for sequencing was blood. This receptor was identified in a man older than 75 in good health. The chain has TRBV6-6 and TRBJ2-7; D is possibly TRBD1 or TRBD2 (6 bases each). The CDR3 protein is CASKKGGDYEQYF. The CDR3 nucleotides read TGTGCCAGCAAAAAGGGGGGCGACTACGAGCAGTACTTC.